The source of this TCR beta chain is a study of a mutant IDH1 vaccine in newly diagnosed glioma. Study as a whole: Previous care, which was radiotherapy, temozolomide, or both, most often involved both.

The time point denotes: week 47, end of study. The vaccine gave 300 ug of a 20-mer mutant IDH1 peptide subcutaneously per dose. In regard to this clone: The antigen is unknown.

V was pared by 2 bases and J by 1 base, with 9 bases between. The CDR3 is 15 amino acids. Germline lookup yields CDR1 SGHTA and CDR2 FQGNSA. The data were produced by immunoSEQ multiplex PCR, yet TCRdb's version contains in-frame clones alone and is incomplete. The sample contains tens of thousands of clones, approximately 71% of which appear only once. The chain uses TRBV7-2 and TRBJ1-3; D remains ambiguous. Here the sequenced sample was PBMCs, taken from a glioma patient whose treatment included an IDH1 peptide vaccine. The sequence was obtained from a man aged 50-59 years with glioma. This CDR3 reads CASSLTSGSGNTIYF. The CDR3 DNA reads TGTGCCAGCAGCTTAACCTCGGGGTCTGGAAACACCATATATTTT.